The clone carrying this T cell receptor (beta chain) occurred many times. Its matching antigen is unknown. This entry comes from a study of human T cells and chemical hapten exposure. The overall study: Among samples, TCR yields varied mainly because of small differences in pooled library volume. Study results and limitations: TCRs exceeding 1 in 1000 frequency stayed unchanged with DPC sensitization.

It was the library that attached unique molecular identifiers to individual cDNA molecules. Study processing details: Counts of TCRs in each sample centred on a median of around 96,000 and extended from approximately 20,000 to 700,000. MiXCR, applied by TCRdb to the RACE reads, yields one record per CDR3 protein. In this record, the V and J calls reflect TCRdb's handling and not the investigators' own analysis. This sample has about 77,000 distinct CDR3 sequences, with approximately 8.1% found just once. The CDR3 has 18 amino acids. The germline V gene encodes CDR1 SGHRS and CDR2 YFSETQ. The junction had 8 bases not matched to a gene; V was cut back by 3 bases and J by 1 base. Documented time point: healthy volunteer bleed at 6 weeks. The study extracted total RNA from unfractionated whole blood.

The sequenced sample was whole blood. This receptor was identified in a female donor in good health. Some clones in this sample may be carry-over from other donors' samples. The chain carries TRBV5-1 and TRBJ2-6, with 9 nucleotides matching TRBD1. The CDR3 protein is CASSWGQGGPSGANVLTF. The CDR3 coding sequence is TGCGCCAGCAGCTGGGGACAGGGAGGCCCTTCTGGGGCCAACGTCCTGACTTTC.